These 16 T cell receptor beta chains were sequenced from one sample in a study of blood T cell repertoires in COVID-19. Data came from immunoSEQ multiplex PCR; TCRdb stores just in-frame clones and leaves some out. The table records about 140,000 clones, 65% to 80% of them present only once. The sequenced material came from peripheral blood. The receptors stem from a man in his 60s with acute or convalescent COVID-19.

This sequence joins TRBV24-1 and TRBJ2-1; 7 positions agree with TRBD2. This CDR3 has 14 residues. Unmatched junction bases numbered 5, after V lost 10 bases and J lost 0 bases. Germline assignment: CDR1 KGHDR and CDR2 SFDVKD. The CDR3 is CATSGPPSYNEQFF. The CDR3, as DNA: TGTGCCACTAGCGGGCCTCCCTCCTACAATGAGCAGTTCTTC.

The chain is built from TRBV2 and TRBJ1-6, with TRBD1 as a possible D gene (6 bases). Germline V gives CDR1 SNHLY, CDR2 FYNNEI. V lost 3 bases to trimming and J lost 5 bases, with 8 bases between them. This CDR3 region has 14 residues. For the CDR3, the DNA is TGTGCCAGCAGTGACCGACAGGATAATTCACCCCTCCACTTT. Translation gives CASSDRQDNSPLHF.

The V gene is TRBV6-6, the J gene TRBJ1-2; 8 positions match TRBD1. Germline V gives CDR1 MNHNY, CDR2 SVGAGI (reference sequence). The CDR3 is made up of 15 amino acids. The V segment lost 2 bases and the J segment 3 bases; nucleotides outside the gene matches: 5. The CDR3 coding sequence is TGTGCCAGCAGTTACCTCTCGACAGGGGACTATGGCTACACCTTC. Translating it yields CASSYLSTGDYGYTF.

A few counts support this clone. J is TRBJ1-3 and V is TRBV27; D is possibly TRBD1 (5 bases). Germline V gene lookup returns CDR1 MNHEY and CDR2 SMNVEV (reference sequence). The CDR3 length is 15 residues. The V end was cut by 4 bases, the J end by 4 bases, with 14 bases between. CDR3 sequence: CASSSQGKAGNTIYF. As DNA, the CDR3 is TGTGCCAGCAGTTCTCAGGGAAAAGCCGGAAACACCATATATTTT.

V usage is TRBV5-1 and J usage is TRBJ1-1, with D uncertain. This CDR3 has 14 amino acids. V lost 4 bases to trimming and J lost 6 bases, with 16 bases between them. Germline V lookup: CDR1 SGHRS, CDR2 YFSETQ. CDR3 sequence (DNA): TGCGCCAGCAGCCCGGAGGTGGGCGGCGCTGAAGCTTTCTTT. Translation gives CASSPEVGGAEAFF.

The gene calls are TRBV27 and TRBJ1-2, with 7 bases matching TRBD1. CDR3 size: 15 residues. CDR1 and CDR2 from the germline V gene are MNHEY and SMNVEV (reference sequence). V dropped 5 bases and J dropped 3; count of bases not matched to a gene: 9. CDR3 protein: CASSQQGVGDYGYTF. The DNA of the CDR3 is TGTGCCAGCAGTCAGCAGGGGGTGGGGGACTATGGCTACACCTTC.

The V and J genes are TRBV29-1 and TRBJ2-2; D unresolved. The germline V gene encodes CDR1 SQVTM and CDR2 ANQGSEA. Trimming stripped 4 bases from V and 7 bases from J, with 7 bases between. The CDR3 is 11 amino acids. DNA of the CDR3: TGCAGCGTTGGAAGCCGCGGGGAGCTGTTTTTT. Translation gives CSVGSRGELFF.

The chain uses TRBV29-1 and TRBJ1-4, with 7 bases aligning to TRBD1. In germline, CDR1 is SQVTM, CDR2 ANQGSEA. Unmatched junction bases numbered 10, after V lost 5 bases and J lost 7 bases. The CDR3 has 14 residues. Here the CDR3 DNA reads TGCAGCGTTCCCACAGGGGTAGGGAGTGAAAAACTGTTTTTT. Amino acid sequence: CSVPTGVGSEKLFF.

The rearrangement joins TRBV24-1 to TRBJ2-5; perhaps TRBD1 as D (6 bases). The CDR3 extends over 14 amino acids. The germline CDR1 and CDR2 sequences are KGHDR and SFDVKD. The V gene lost 0 bases and the J gene lost 5 bases, with 9 bases spanning the gap. CDR3 in amino acids: CATSDLGQGETQYF. Written as DNA, the CDR3 is TGTGCCACCAGTGATTTGGGCCAGGGGGAGACCCAGTACTTC.

The CDR3 DNA follows: TGTGCCAGCAGTTACCAGGCGGGAGGGCCTCGGTATGGGGCCAAAAACATTCAGTACTTC. Translated, it gives CASSYQAGGPRYGAKNIQYF. V gene TRBV6-2 or TRBV6-3 combines with J gene TRBJ2-4; 9 nucleotides agree with TRBD2. The J segment lost 1 base and the V segment lost 2 bases, leaving 15 bases of the junction unmatched. The CDR3 totals 20 residues. Per germline, CDR1 MNHEY and CDR2 SVGEGT.

The CDR3 bases are TGTGCCAGTAGTAAGGGACTAGCGGGGGCGAGCTCCTACAATGAGCAGTTCTTC. This codes for CASSKGLAGASSYNEQFF. The chain combines TRBV19 with TRBJ2-1; 14 bases line up with TRBD2. V dropped 4 bases and J dropped 0; count of bases not matched to a gene: 5. The CDR3 is 18 amino acids. Germline CDR1 and CDR2: LNHDA and SQIVND (reference sequence).

This chain uses TRBV15 with TRBJ1-5, with D possibly being TRBD1 (5 bases). There are 15 residues in the CDR3. The germline V gene has CDR1 LNHNV and CDR2 YYDKDF (reference sequence). The ends were cut back, 1 base at V and 0 bases at J, with 7 bases in the middle. Here the CDR3 reads CATSRGRDSNQPQHF. CDR3 bases: TGTGCCACCAGCAGAGGCAGGGATAGCAATCAGCCCCAGCATTTT.

This clone showed up just once. For the CDR3, the DNA is TGCGCCAGCAGCCAAGATATAGCGGGAGGACTTAAGAACGAGCAGTACTTC. Encoded protein: CASSQDIAGGLKNEQYF. This chain joins TRBV4-1 and TRBJ2-7; 10 bases are shared with TRBD2. Germline V gene sequence: CDR1 MGHRA, CDR2 YSYEKL. V shed 0 bases, J shed 5 bases, and the junction held 10 bases outside the gene matches. This CDR3 spans 17 amino acids.

The chain couples TRBV14 to TRBJ1-1; D is uncertain. The CDR3 loop spans 14 amino acids. V dropped 2 bases and J dropped 5 bases, with 12 bases sitting between them. Germline loops: CDR1 SGHDN, CDR2 FVKESK. The CDR3 is CASSQHPRTTEAFF. CDR3 in DNA: TGTGCCAGCAGCCAACATCCCAGAACAACTGAAGCTTTCTTT.

The chain carries TRBV5-5 and TRBJ1-1, with D possibly TRBD1 on 5 matching bases. V was pared by 1 base and J by 10 bases, with 17 bases between. There are 14 residues in the CDR3. The germline V gene has CDR1 SGHKS and CDR2 YYEKEE (reference sequence). Here the CDR3 DNA reads TGTGCCAGCAGCTTGTCGGGGGGAGTGTACGGAGCTTTCTTT. As protein: CASSLSGGVYGAFF.

The CDR3 reads CASSQLDYGYTF. CDR3 nucleotides: TGTGCCAGCTCCCAACTCGACTATGGCTACACCTTC. This chain uses TRBV10-3 with TRBJ1-2; no reliable D call. Germline CDR1 reads ENHRY; CDR2 reads SYGVKD. This CDR3 contains 12 residues. V shed 10 bases and J shed 3 bases, with 12 bases lying between them.